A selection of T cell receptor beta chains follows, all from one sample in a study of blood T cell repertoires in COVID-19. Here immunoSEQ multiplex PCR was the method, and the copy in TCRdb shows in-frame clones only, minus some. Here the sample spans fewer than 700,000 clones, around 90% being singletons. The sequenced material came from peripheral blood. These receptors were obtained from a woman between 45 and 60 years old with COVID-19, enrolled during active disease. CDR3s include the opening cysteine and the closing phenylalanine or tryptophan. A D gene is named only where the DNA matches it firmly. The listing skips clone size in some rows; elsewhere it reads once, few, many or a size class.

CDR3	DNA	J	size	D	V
CASSFRGEQYF	TGTGCCAGCAGCTTCCGGGGCGAGCAGTACTTC	TRBJ2-7	.	.	TRBV13
CASSLGQNTEAFF	TGTGCCAGCAGTTTAGGGCAGAACACTGAAGCTTTCTTT	TRBJ1-1	.	.	TRBV12-3/TRBV12-4
CASSFNPGGLEDTQYF	TGCGCCAGCAGCTTTAATCCTGGGGGACTGGAGGATACGCAGTATTTT	TRBJ2-3	.	.	TRBV5-1
CASSLGALAGGGNEQFF	TGTGCCAGCAGTTTAGGTGCACTAGCGGGGGGTGGCAATGAGCAGTTCTTC	TRBJ2-1	few	TRBD2	TRBV27
CASSSWRGPPQHF	TGTGCCAGCAGCTCCTGGAGGGGCCCGCCCCAGCATTTT	TRBJ1-5	.	.	TRBV13
CASARDRVYGYTF	TGTGCCAGCGCCAGGGACAGGGTCTATGGCTACACCTTC	TRBJ1-2	.	TRBD1	TRBV6-5
CASSAVGGRSSYNEQFF	TGTGCCAGCAGCGCGGTAGGAGGGCGGTCCTCCTACAATGAGCAGTTCTTC	TRBJ2-1	.	.	TRBV9
CASSREGVAEAFF	TGTGCCAGCAGTCGAGAGGGTGTTGCTGAAGCTTTCTTT	TRBJ1-1	.	.	TRBV6-5
CASSLGLAGGTQYF	TGTGCCAGCAGCCTAGGACTAGCGGGTGGGACCCAGTACTTC	TRBJ2-5	.	TRBD2	TRBV5-6
CASSPTSDRDYGYTF	TGTGCCAGCAGCCCGACCTCGGACAGGGACTATGGCTACACCTTC	TRBJ1-2	.	TRBD1	TRBV7-3
CASVIGQLEAFF	TGTGCCAGCGTCATTGGACAGCTTGAAGCTTTCTTT	TRBJ1-1	.	.	TRBV6-5
CASSLVTGSEAFF	TGTGCCAGCAGTTTAGTGACAGGGAGTGAAGCTTTCTTT	TRBJ1-1	.	TRBD1	TRBV27
CASSFVRGGAYNEQFF	TGCGCCAGCAGCTTTGTGCGGGGGGGCGCGTACAATGAGCAGTTCTTC	TRBJ2-1	.	TRBD2	TRBV5-1
CASSLLQGLYEQYF	TGTGCCAGCAGCTTACTGCAGGGGCTGTACGAGCAGTACTTC	TRBJ2-7	.	.	TRBV5-5
CAISESDTGTLFF	TGTGCCATCAGTGAGTCGGATACAGGGACACTGTTTTTT	TRBJ1-4	few	.	TRBV10-3
CASSRQGADTEAFF	TGTGCCAGCAGCCGACAGGGGGCGGACACTGAAGCTTTCTTT	TRBJ1-1	.	TRBD1	TRBV2
CAWNRLYGYTF	TGTGCCTGGAACCGACTCTATGGCTACACCTTC	TRBJ1-2	.	.	TRBV30
CASPRGDTQYF	TGTGCCAGCCCACGAGGGGATACGCAGTATTTT	TRBJ2-3	.	.	TRBV28
CASSLGTRDADTQYF	TGTGCCAGCAGCCTGGGGACTAGAGACGCAGATACGCAGTATTTT	TRBJ2-3	.	TRBD2	TRBV5-4
CSASDRQSYEQYF	TGCAGTGCTAGTGACAGACAGTCCTACGAGCAGTACTTC	TRBJ2-7	.	.	TRBV20-1
CASTTGRMVAKNIQYF	TGTGCCAGTACTACAGGGCGGATGGTAGCCAAAAACATTCAGTACTTC	TRBJ2-4	.	.	TRBV19
CASSFTGINEKLFF	TGTGCCAGCAGCTTCACAGGGATTAATGAAAAACTGTTTTTT	TRBJ1-4	once	.	TRBV11-2
CAAGLVGEQYF	TGTGCCGCCGGACTAGTTGGGGAGCAGTACTTC	TRBJ2-7	.	TRBD2	TRBV7-9
CASSLALDQPQHF	TGTGCCAGCAGCTTAGCTTTAGATCAGCCCCAGCATTTT	TRBJ1-5	.	.	TRBV7-8
CASSEVAASNQPQHF	TGTGCCAGCAGTGAAGTGGCGGCCAGCAATCAGCCCCAGCATTTT	TRBJ1-5	.	.	TRBV6-1
CASSFRTQGRETQYF	TGTGCCAGCAGTTTCCGAACACAGGGTCGGGAGACCCAGTACTTC	TRBJ2-5	.	.	TRBV6-2/TRBV6-3
CASSRGQDEKLFF	TGTGCCAGCAGTCGGGGACAGGACGAAAAACTGTTTTTT	TRBJ1-4	.	TRBD1	TRBV7-9
CASSLAAGGDTEAFF	TGTGCCAGCAGCTTAGCCGCAGGGGGAGACACTGAAGCTTTCTTT	TRBJ1-1	.	TRBD1	TRBV7-6
CASSLALAGITDTQYF	TGTGCCAGCAGCTTGGCCCTAGCGGGGATCACAGATACGCAGTATTTT	TRBJ2-3	.	TRBD2	TRBV5-5
CASSFSQSGDYNSPLHF	TGTGCCAGCAGTTTTTCCCAATCGGGGGACTATAATTCACCCCTCCACTTT	TRBJ1-6	.	.	TRBV27
CASRKDSSRNEQFF	TGTGCCAGCAGAAAGGACAGTTCGAGGAATGAGCAGTTCTTC	TRBJ2-1	.	.	TRBV7-9
CASSLDAGNSYNEQFF	TGCGCCAGCAGCTTGGACGCCGGGAACTCCTACAATGAGCAGTTCTTC	TRBJ2-1	.	.	TRBV5-1
CATKTENTEAFF	TGTGCCACCAAGACAGAGAACACTGAAGCTTTCTTT	TRBJ1-1	.	.	TRBV19
CASTTDSGKLFF	TGCGCCAGTACGACAGATTCAGGGAAACTGTTTTTT	TRBJ1-4	once	.	TRBV5-1
CASSGWGQGLDTGELFF	TGTGCCAGCAGCGGCTGGGGACAGGGTTTGGACACCGGGGAGCTGTTTTTT	TRBJ2-2	.	TRBD1	TRBV11-2
CASSTGTGKTGSPLHF	TGTGCCAGCTCCACCGGGACAGGGAAAACCGGATCACCCCTCCACTTT	TRBJ1-6	.	TRBD1	TRBV18
CASSQGYGGGTDTQYF	TGCGCCAGCAGCCAAGGATACGGGGGGGGCACAGATACGCAGTATTTT	TRBJ2-3	.	TRBD2	TRBV4-1
CASSPLSPDRGNTGELFF	TGTGCCAGCAGCCCCCTATCCCCCGACAGGGGGAACACCGGGGAGCTGTTTTTT	TRBJ2-2	.	TRBD1	TRBV11-2
CASTAQGDGTEAFF	TGTGCCAGCACCGCCCAGGGGGATGGTACTGAAGCTTTCTTT	TRBJ1-1	.	TRBD1	TRBV2
CASSLHQGPTYEQYF	TGTGCCAGCAGCCTACACCAGGGGCCCACCTACGAGCAGTACTTC	TRBJ2-7	.	.	TRBV5-4
CASSVGTVTYEQYF	TGTGCCAGCAGCGTAGGGACAGTAACCTACGAGCAGTACTTC	TRBJ2-7	.	.	TRBV9
CASSEARWRTNTEAFF	TGTGCCAGCAGTGAAGCGAGGTGGAGGACGAACACTGAAGCTTTCTTT	TRBJ1-1	.	.	TRBV2
CASSSLGGGYYGYTF	TGTGCCAGCAGTTCCCTTGGGGGAGGTTATTATGGCTACACCTTC	TRBJ1-2	.	.	TRBV27
CASGRQGWEKLFF	TGTGCCAGCGGACGACAGGGGTGGGAAAAACTGTTTTTT	TRBJ1-4	few	TRBD1	TRBV6-5
CASSLRMSEAFF	TGTGCCAGCAGTTTGAGGATGAGTGAAGCTTTCTTT	TRBJ1-1	once	.	TRBV12-3/TRBV12-4